The clone carrying this TCR beta chain showed up many times. V lost 7 bases, J lost 3 bases, and 13 bases lay in between. The CDR3 is made up of 13 amino acids. Germline V lookup: CDR1 SNHLY, CDR2 FYNNEI. The repertoire was sequenced with immunoSEQ multiplex PCR; TCRdb's copy has only in-frame clones and lacks some. This sample carries roughly 1,100,000 clones, more than 60% of them seen once, and the ten largest clones take over 1.3%. This sample is drawn from a study of shared clonotypes between healthy human individuals. J is TRBJ2-7 and V is TRBV2; D tentatively fits TRBD1 or TRBD2 (5 bases each). The clonotype was recovered from a man aged 18 to 35 in good health. The sequencing sample was made of memory CD4+ T cells sorted from blood. Sample subset: CD45RA-negative fraction. The CDR3 is CASTIGTVYEQYF. CDR3 nucleotides: TGTGCCAGCACTATCGGGACGGTCTACGAGCAGTACTTC.